This entry lists 26 T cell receptor beta chains sequenced from one sample in a study of T cell responses to AZD1222 COVID-19 vaccine. Data came from immunoSEQ multiplex PCR; TCRdb stores just in-frame clones and leaves some out. The profile shows 95,000 to 110,000 clones, 89% of them singletons. The sample here was peripheral blood, taken on day 0 of AZD1222 vaccination. The receptors originated from an adult in good health.

The chain has TRBV2 and TRBJ2-5; 7 nucleotides match TRBD2. This CDR3 comprises 14 residues. V shed 6 bases and J 6 bases; nucleotides not matched to a gene: 10. Germline CDR1 SNHLY, CDR2 FYNNEI. The CDR3 reads CASSPGLEGKTQYF. In DNA, the CDR3 is TGTGCCAGCAGCCCCGGACTAGAGGGAAAGACCCAGTACTTC.

The chain has TRBV2 and TRBJ1-2; 7 bases are shared with TRBD1. The V gene end was trimmed by 8 bases and the J gene end by 2 bases; junction bases not matched to a gene: 2. CDR3 length: 12 residues. In germline, CDR1 is SNHLY, CDR2 FYNNEI. CDR3 DNA: TGTGCCAGCGACAGGGTGAACTATGGCTACACCTTC. This encodes CASDRVNYGYTF.

This clone was observed once. The chain couples TRBV29-1 to TRBJ2-1; 10 nucleotides align to TRBD1. V was pared by 4 bases and J by 2 bases, with 5 bases of the junction left unmatched. Germline CDR1 is SQVTM and CDR2 is ANQGSEA. The CDR3 consists of 15 residues. The CDR3 here is CSVVIGTGAYNEQFF. DNA for the CDR3: TGCAGCGTTGTCATAGGGACAGGGGCCTACAATGAGCAGTTCTTC.

The chain has TRBV6-1 and TRBJ1-3; 9 bases fit TRBD1. The CDR3 contains 15 residues. V trimming: 2 bases; J trimming: 4 bases; junction bases outside the gene matches: 3. Germline CDR1 is MNHNS and CDR2 is SASEGT. The DNA for the CDR3 is TGTGCCAGCAGTGAAAGGGGGACAGGGGGAAACACCATATATTTT. Translation gives CASSERGTGGNTIYF.

J is TRBJ2-7 and V is TRBV4-3; the D call may be TRBD1 or TRBD2 (6 bases each). The CDR3 consists of 14 residues. Trimming took off 1 base at V and 5 bases at J, with 12 bases between the two ends. CDR1 LGHNA and CDR2 YSLEER come from the germline V gene. This CDR3 reads CASSQVSRGDEQYF. The CDR3 region has the DNA TGCGCCAGCAGCCAAGTTAGTAGGGGGGACGAGCAGTACTTC.

This sequence joins TRBV6-5 and TRBJ2-3; D not certain. Trimming removed 5 bases from V and 5 bases from J, with 8 bases in between. The CDR3 sequence is 12 residues long. From germline, CDR1 is MNHEY and CDR2 SVGAGI. The CDR3 DNA sequence: TGTGCCAGCAGTCGCCCAGGAGATACGCAGTATTTT. Translated: CASSRPGDTQYF.

This chain uses TRBV7-2 with TRBJ1-4; D is unresolved. There are 14 residues in the CDR3. CDR1 SGHTA and CDR2 FQGNSA come from the germline V gene. Trimming pared 6 bases from V and 2 bases from J, leaving 10 bases between. This chain's CDR3 is CASSPYETNEKLFF. The CDR3 nucleotides read TGTGCCAGCAGTCCATACGAGACTAATGAAAAACTGTTTTTT.

This clone has just one count. The chain recombines TRBV5-5 with TRBJ1-1; maybe TRBD1 (5 bases). V dropped 3 bases and J dropped 1 base, with 13 bases sitting between them. The CDR3 totals 15 residues. Looked up from germline, CDR1 is SGHKS and CDR2 is YYEKEE (reference sequence). The CDR3 bases are TGTGCCAGCAGCTCAACTCAGGGAAAGAACACTGAAGCTTTCTTT. The encoded protein is CASSSTQGKNTEAFF.

The chain joins TRBV5-4 to TRBJ2-3; 8 nucleotides align to TRBD1. Looked up from germline, CDR1 is SGHNT and CDR2 is YYREEE (reference sequence). Trimming cost V 0 bases and J 3 bases; bases outside gene matches: 6. The CDR3 runs to 16 residues. CDR3 sequence reads: CASSLALQGGTDTQYF. For the CDR3, the DNA is TGTGCCAGCAGCTTGGCCTTACAGGGGGGTACAGATACGCAGTATTTT.

J is TRBJ1-2 and V is TRBV11-3; TRBD1 might be the D (6 bases). This CDR3 is 15 amino acids long. Trimming took off 5 bases at V and 3 bases at J, with 16 bases between the two ends. The germline CDR1 and CDR2 sequences are SGHNT and YENEEA. CDR3 in DNA: TGTGCCAGCAGCGCTCTTTCCGGGGGCGACTATGGCTACACCTTC. It is translated as CASSALSGGDYGYTF.

The rearrangement joins TRBV14 to TRBJ1-2; 9 nucleotides agree with TRBD1. CDR1 is SGHDN, CDR2 FVKESK, per germline. The CDR3 length is 15 residues. V lost 3 bases, J lost 6 bases, and 8 bases stayed unmatched. The CDR3 reads CASSQGTGWTHGYTF. The CDR3, as DNA: TGTGCCAGCAGCCAGGGGACAGGGTGGACGCATGGCTACACCTTC.

The V gene is TRBV5-1, the J gene TRBJ1-5; D is unclear. The CDR3 totals 14 residues. CDR1 SGHRS and CDR2 YFSETQ come from the germline V gene. V was pared by 4 bases and J by 9 bases, with 17 bases between. The CDR3 DNA sequence: TGCGCCAGCAGCATGGACGGTGGCTCTTGGCCCCAGCATTTT. This sequence encodes CASSMDGGSWPQHF.

V gene TRBV28 combines with J gene TRBJ1-4; D unresolved. The germline V gene encodes CDR1 MDHEN and CDR2 SYDVKM. The CDR3 spans 12 residues. The V and J ends lost 6 bases and 12 bases respectively, with 14 bases between them. Here the CDR3 reads CASRTLLRELFF. The CDR3 DNA follows: TGTGCCAGCAGGACTTTACTGCGGGAACTGTTTTTT.

V gene TRBV14 combines with J gene TRBJ2-3, with 8 bases that match TRBD2. In germline, CDR1 is SGHDN, CDR2 FVKESK. The trim removed 5 bases at V and 6 bases at J, leaving 13 bases unmatched. The CDR3 loop spans 16 amino acids. CDR3 amino acids: CASSVDSGIGTDTQYF. The CDR3, as DNA: TGTGCCAGCAGCGTTGATAGCGGGATTGGAACGGATACGCAGTATTTT. Full variable domain (remainder filled in from reference TRBV14 and TRBJ2-3): EAGVTQFPSHSVIEKGQTVTLRCDPISGHDNLYWYRRVMGKEIKFLLHFVKESKQDESGMPNNRFLAERTGGTYSTLKVQPAELEDSGVYFCASSVDSGIGTDTQYFGPGTRLTVL.

V usage is TRBV11-3 and J usage is TRBJ2-3; D is unclear. V was pared by 5 bases and J by 5 bases, with 8 bases between. The CDR3 length is 12 residues. Per germline, CDR1 SGHNT and CDR2 YENEEA. CDR3 sequence reads: CASSQQQDTQYF. In nucleotides, the CDR3 is TGTGCCAGCAGCCAACAGCAAGATACGCAGTATTTT.

The rearrangement links TRBV30 to TRBJ1-2, with D unclear. The CDR3 length is 14 residues. Trimming shortened V by 0 bases and J by 5 bases, and 13 bases separated the two germline ends. Germline loops: CDR1 GTSNPN, CDR2 SVGIG (reference sequence). The CDR3 DNA sequence: TGTGCCTGGAGTGTGCCAGCTCCACCTTATGGCTACACCTTC. As protein: CAWSVPAPPYGYTF.

The chain joins TRBV7-9 to TRBJ2-5; D is unclear. Germline values: CDR1 SEHNR, CDR2 FQNEAQ (reference sequence). This CDR3 comprises 14 residues. The V end lost 3 bases, the J end lost 1 base, and 9 bases lay between the germline ends. The CDR3 nucleotides are TGTGCCAGCAGCTTCTACGGATCCCAAGAGACCCAGTACTTC. This gives the protein CASSFYGSQETQYF. Based on the CDR3 plus reference TRBV7-9 and TRBJ2-5, the full variable domain is DTGVSQNPRHKITKRGQNVTFRCDPISEHNRLYWYRQTLGQGPEFLTYFQNEAQLEKSRLLSDRFSAERPKGSFSTLEIQRTEQGDSAMYLCASSFYGSQETQYFGPGTRLLVL.

This clone was detected only once. The J gene is TRBJ2-7, the V gene TRBV7-2; TRBD2 is a possible D gene (6 bases). Between the trimmed V and J ends, which lost 3 bases and 5 bases, there was a span of 11 bases. The germline V gene has CDR1 SGHTA and CDR2 FQGNSA. The CDR3 loop spans 13 amino acids. CDR3 DNA: TGTGCCAGCAGCTTCGAACGGGAGCACGAGCAGTACTTC. As protein: CASSFEREHEQYF.

V and J are TRBV24-1 and TRBJ2-7, with D unclear. The CDR3 extends over 13 amino acids. The V gene lost 7 bases and the J gene lost 7 bases, with 16 bases spanning the gap. Germline values: CDR1 KGHDR, CDR2 SFDVKD. CDR3 DNA: TGTGCCACCAGAGGACCAGGCTCGTATGAGCAGTACTTC. The encoded protein is CATRGPGSYEQYF.

With regard to this clone: The sample holds other DNA sequences that translate to the same CDR3. The CDR3 spells CASSPPSGSSYNEQFF. The CDR3 DNA reads TGTGCCAGCTCACCACCAAGCGGGAGTTCCTACAATGAGCAGTTCTTC. The chain joins TRBV18 to TRBJ2-1, with 8 bases identical to TRBD2. Per germline, CDR1 KGHSH and CDR2 LQKENI. Germline trimming cut 0 bases from V and 1 base from J; bases unmatched to any gene: 2. This CDR3 is built from 16 residues.

This clone was detected once. The rearrangement links TRBV5-1 to TRBJ1-6; 8 nucleotides agree with TRBD1. The CDR3 length is 17 residues. V lost 2 bases to trimming and J lost 6 bases; unmatched junction nucleotides: 10. CDR1 and CDR2 (germline): SGHRS, YFSETQ. In nucleotides, the CDR3 is TGCGCCAGCAGCTTCTCGACAGGGGACAAGGGTAATTCACCCCTCCACTTT. It specifies CASSFSTGDKGNSPLHF.

The chain employs TRBV5-4 and TRBJ2-1; TRBD2 aligns across 11 bases. This CDR3 is built from 19 residues. Unmatched junction bases numbered 13, after V lost 3 bases and J lost 2 bases. Germline CDR1 reads SGHNT; CDR2 reads YYREEE (reference sequence). Written as DNA, the CDR3 is TGTGCCAGCAGCTCCCGGGGGGCTACTAGCGGGAGTGCCTACAATGAGCAGTTCTTC. Translated: CASSSRGATSGSAYNEQFF.

This rearrangement joins TRBV19 to TRBJ2-5, with D possibly being TRBD2 (6 bases). Germline loops: CDR1 LNHDA, CDR2 SQIVND (reference sequence). Trimming took 6 bases from V and 4 from J, leaving 9 bases between them. The CDR3 spans 12 residues. In DNA form, the CDR3 reads TGTGCCAGTAGGCGGAGGGGAGAGACCCAGTACTTC. It is translated as CASRRRGETQYF. Complete variable domain (other parts from reference TRBV19 and TRBJ2-5): DGGITQSPKYLFRKEGQNVTLSCEQNLNHDAMYWYRQDPGQGLRLIYYSQIVNDFQKGDIAEGYSVSREKKESFPLTVTSAQKNPTAFYLCASRRRGETQYFGPGTRLLVL.

This chain links TRBV2 with TRBJ2-3, with TRBD2 identical over 11 bases. Losses at the gene ends were 5 bases for V and 2 bases for J; bases not matched to a gene: 6. The CDR3 spans 16 residues. Germline CDR1 and CDR2: SNHLY and FYNNEI. CDR3 sequence: CASSQGTSGPTDTQYF. The CDR3 bases are TGTGCCAGCAGTCAGGGGACTAGCGGCCCCACAGATACGCAGTATTTT.

This rearrangement joins TRBV6-1 to TRBJ2-5, with D perhaps matching TRBD1 (5 bases). CDR3 length: 14 residues. V shed 3 bases and J shed 7 bases, with 15 bases lying between them. CDR1 and CDR2 (germline): MNHNS, SASEGT. CDR3 sequence: CASSENGALGTQYF. As DNA, the CDR3 is TGTGCCAGCAGTGAGAATGGGGCTTTGGGGACCCAGTACTTC.

The genes are TRBV12-5 and TRBJ2-7; 7 bases fit TRBD2. CDR1 is LGHNT, CDR2 FRNRAP, per germline. The V and J ends lost 6 bases and 5 bases, in that order; junction bases with no gene match: 7. CDR3 length: 13 residues. The CDR3 protein is CASGHSAGDEQYF. The CDR3 coding sequence is TGTGCTAGTGGCCATTCGGCGGGGGACGAGCAGTACTTC.